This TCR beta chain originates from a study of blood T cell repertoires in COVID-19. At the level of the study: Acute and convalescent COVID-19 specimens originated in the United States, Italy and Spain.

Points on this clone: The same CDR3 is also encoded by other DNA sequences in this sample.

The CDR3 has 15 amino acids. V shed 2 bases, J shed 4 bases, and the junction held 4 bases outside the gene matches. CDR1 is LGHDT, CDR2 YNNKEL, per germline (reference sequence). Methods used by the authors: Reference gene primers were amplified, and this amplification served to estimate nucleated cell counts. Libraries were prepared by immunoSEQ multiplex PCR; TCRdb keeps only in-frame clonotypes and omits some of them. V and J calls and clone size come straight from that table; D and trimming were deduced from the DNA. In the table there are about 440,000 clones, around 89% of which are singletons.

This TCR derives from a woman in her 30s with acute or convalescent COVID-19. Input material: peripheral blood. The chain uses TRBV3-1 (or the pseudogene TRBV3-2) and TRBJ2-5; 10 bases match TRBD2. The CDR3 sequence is CASSQRSGGAETQYF. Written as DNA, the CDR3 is TGTGCCAGCAGCCAACGAAGCGGGGGGGCAGAGACCCAGTACTTC.